This TCR beta chain came from a study of identical twins. The CDR3 is made up of 18 amino acids. Germline V lookup: CDR1 ENHRY, CDR2 SYGVKD. V was trimmed by 0 bases and J by 0 bases, leaving 15 bases between them. TCRdb processed the 5' RACE reads anew with MiXCR; each CDR3 protein has one entry. The sample yields under 450,000 distinct CDR3 sequences, roughly 20% seen once. Only a few counts were recorded for this clonotype. What it recognizes is unknown. Study-wide points: Fewer insertions were carried by abundant cord blood beta clonotypes, but none was seen in memory repertoires.

Sequencing was done on a sample of naive T cells sorted from blood. The chain links TRBV10-3 to TRBJ2-4; D remains unclear. The origin of this receptor is a man aged 50 to 59 in good health. Written as DNA, the CDR3 is TGTGCCATCAGTGAGTCGATTTTAAGAGAGAGAGCCAAAAACATTCAGTACTTC. Its translation: CAISESILRERAKNIQYF.